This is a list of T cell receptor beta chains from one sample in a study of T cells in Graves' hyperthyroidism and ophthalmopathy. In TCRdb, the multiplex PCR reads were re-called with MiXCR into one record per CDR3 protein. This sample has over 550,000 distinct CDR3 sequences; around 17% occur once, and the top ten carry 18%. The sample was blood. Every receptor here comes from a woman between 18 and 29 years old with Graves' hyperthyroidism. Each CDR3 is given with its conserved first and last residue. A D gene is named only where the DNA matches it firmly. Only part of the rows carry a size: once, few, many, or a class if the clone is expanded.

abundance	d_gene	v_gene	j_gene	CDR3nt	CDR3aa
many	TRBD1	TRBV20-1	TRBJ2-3	TGCAGTGCGCTGAACCCGGGACAGGGAACAGATACGCAGTATTTT	CSALNPGQGTDTQYF
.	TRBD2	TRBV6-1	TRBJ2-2	TGTGCCAGCCAGGGGAGAACTAAAACTAGCGGGAGGTCACCGACCGGGGAGCTGTTTTTT	CASQGRTKTSGRSPTGELFF
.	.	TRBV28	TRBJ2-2	TGTGCCAGCAATCTTAGCGGCACCGGGGAGCTGTTTTTT	CASNLSGTGELFF
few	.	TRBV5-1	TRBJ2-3	TGCGCCAGCAGGCAGACAGATACGCAGTATTTT	CASRQTDTQYF
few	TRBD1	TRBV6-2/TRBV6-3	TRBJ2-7	TGTGCCAGCAGTGGGGAACAGGGGGCTTACGAGCAGTACTTC	CASSGEQGAYEQYF
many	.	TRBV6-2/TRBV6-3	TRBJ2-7	TGTGCCAGCAGCCCCGTGGGAGCGCGCGAGCAGTACTTC	CASSPVGAREQYF
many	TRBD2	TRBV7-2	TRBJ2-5	TGTGCCAGCAGCTTACGACTAGCGGGAGAGGGAGAGACCCAGTACTTC	CASSLRLAGEGETQYF
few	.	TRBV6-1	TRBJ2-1	TGTGCCAGCGGACCGTTCGCGGGGGCCAACAATGAGCAGTTCTTC	CASGPFAGANNEQFF
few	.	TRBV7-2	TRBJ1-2	TGTGCCAGCAGCTTAAGCTTAGGGACGCAGTATGGCTACACCTTC	CASSLSLGTQYGYTF
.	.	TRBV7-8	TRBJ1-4	TGTGCCAGCAGCTTACAGGGTTTGGGTGAAAAACTGTTTTTT	CASSLQGLGEKLFF
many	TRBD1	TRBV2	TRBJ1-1	TGTGCCAGCAGCGACGACAGGGGTAACACTGAAGCTTTCTTT	CASSDDRGNTEAFF